This T cell receptor (beta chain) was recovered during a study of blood T cell repertoires in COVID-19. This clone has only a few counts. The data were produced by immunoSEQ multiplex PCR, yet TCRdb's version contains in-frame clones alone and is incomplete. This sample carries some 90,000 clones, 81% of them seen once, and the ten largest clones take 4% to 5.5%. V was clipped by 8 bases and J by 4 bases; unmatched bases: 6. The CDR3 spans 13 residues. CDR1 and CDR2 (germline): ENHRY, SYGVKD. Sequenced sample: peripheral blood. The receptor was isolated from a man in his 60s with acute or convalescent COVID-19. The chain carries TRBV10-3 and TRBJ1-2, with 8 bases matching TRBD1. The CDR3 DNA is TGTGCCATCGGCCCGGACAGGGCCTATGGCTACACCTTC. This encodes CAIGPDRAYGYTF.